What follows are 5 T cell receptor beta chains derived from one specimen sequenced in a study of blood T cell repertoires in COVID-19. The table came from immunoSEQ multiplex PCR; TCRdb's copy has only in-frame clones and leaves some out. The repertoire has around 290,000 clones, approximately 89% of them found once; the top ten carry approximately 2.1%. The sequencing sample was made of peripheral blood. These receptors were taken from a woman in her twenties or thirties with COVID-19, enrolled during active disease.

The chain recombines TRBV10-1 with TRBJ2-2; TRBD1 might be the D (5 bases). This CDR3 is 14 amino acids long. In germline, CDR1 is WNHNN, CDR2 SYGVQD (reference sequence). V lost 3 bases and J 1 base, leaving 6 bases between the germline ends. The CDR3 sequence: CASSDRVNTGELFF. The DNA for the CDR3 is TGCGCCAGCAGTGACAGGGTGAACACCGGGGAGCTGTTTTTT.

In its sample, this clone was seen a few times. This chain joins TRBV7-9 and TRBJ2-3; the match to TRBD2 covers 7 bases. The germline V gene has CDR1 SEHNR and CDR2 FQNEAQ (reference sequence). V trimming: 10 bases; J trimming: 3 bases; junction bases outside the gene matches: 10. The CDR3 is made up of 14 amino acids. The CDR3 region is CAIPTSIGTDTQYF. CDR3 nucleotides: TGTGCCATCCCGACTAGCATTGGTACAGATACGCAGTATTTT.

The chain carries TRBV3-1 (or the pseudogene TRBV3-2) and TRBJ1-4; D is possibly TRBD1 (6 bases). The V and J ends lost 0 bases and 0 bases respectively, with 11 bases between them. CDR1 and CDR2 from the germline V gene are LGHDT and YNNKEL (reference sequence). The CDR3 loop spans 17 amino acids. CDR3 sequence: CASSQDRTAATNEKLFF. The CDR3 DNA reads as TGTGCCAGCAGCCAAGATAGGACAGCCGCAACTAATGAAAAACTGTTTTTT.

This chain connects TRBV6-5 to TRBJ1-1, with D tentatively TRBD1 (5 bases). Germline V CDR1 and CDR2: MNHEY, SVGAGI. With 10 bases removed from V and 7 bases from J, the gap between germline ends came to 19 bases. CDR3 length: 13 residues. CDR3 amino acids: CATILRTPDEAFF. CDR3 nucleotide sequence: TGTGCCACCATTCTACGGACACCCGATGAAGCTTTCTTT.

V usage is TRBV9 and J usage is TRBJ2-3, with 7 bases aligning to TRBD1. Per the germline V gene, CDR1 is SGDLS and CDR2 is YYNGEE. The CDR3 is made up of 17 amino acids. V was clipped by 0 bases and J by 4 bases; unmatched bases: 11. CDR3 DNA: TGTGCCAGCAGCGTAGCCGGACAGGCCATGGGTGCAGATACGCAGTATTTT. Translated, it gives CASSVAGQAMGADTQYF. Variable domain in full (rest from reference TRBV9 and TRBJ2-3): DSGVTQTPKHLITATGQRVTLRCSPRSGDLSVYWYQQSLDQGLQFLIQYYNGEERAKGNILERFSAQQFPDLHSELNLSSLELGDSALYFCASSVAGQAMGADTQYFGPGTRLTVL.